Listed here are 27 T cell receptor beta chains from one sample, sequenced in a study of blood T cell repertoires in COVID-19. Libraries were prepared by immunoSEQ multiplex PCR; TCRdb keeps only in-frame clonotypes and omits some of them. The table records 250,000 to 350,000 clones, about 88% of them present only once. Sequences were obtained from PBMCs or T cells enriched from blood (not recorded which). The receptor set was obtained from a woman aged 55-69 years in a cohort exposed to, infected with or recovered from COVID-19 (not recorded which).

This rearrangement joins TRBV6-5 to TRBJ2-7, with D possibly TRBD2 on 6 matching bases. V dropped 6 bases and J dropped 3 bases, with 15 bases sitting between them. Germline CDR1 and CDR2: MNHEY and SVGAGI. This CDR3 contains 14 residues. CDR3 nucleotide sequence: TGTGCCAGCAGCCTCTTCGGGGGAGGCTACGAGCAGTACTTC. Protein product: CASSLFGGGYEQYF.

The chain combines TRBV28 with TRBJ2-7; D may be TRBD2 (6 bases). The CDR3 covers 14 residues. The V gene's germline CDR1 is MDHEN and CDR2 SYDVKM. The V end was cut by 3 bases, the J end by 7 bases, with 16 bases between. The CDR3 region has the DNA TGTGCCAGCAGTTTTAGGCTAGCGTCGGGTGAGCAGTACTTC. Residues: CASSFRLASGEQYF.

The rearrangement uses TRBV2 and TRBJ1-4; 8 bases line up with TRBD1. In germline, CDR1 is SNHLY, CDR2 FYNNEI. The CDR3 contains 16 residues. J lost 2 bases, V lost 6 bases, and 8 bases had no gene match. This CDR3 is CASRPTRTGTNEKLFF. For the CDR3, the DNA is TGTGCCAGCAGGCCTACCCGGACAGGGACTAATGAAAAACTGTTTTTT.

The gene calls are TRBV2 and TRBJ1-2, with no clear D. CDR1 and CDR2 from the germline V gene are SNHLY and FYNNEI. The CDR3 spans 13 residues. V lost 8 bases and J 8 bases, leaving 18 bases between the germline ends. Here the CDR3 reads CASAEAGFGGYTF. The CDR3, as DNA: TGTGCCAGCGCCGAGGCGGGGTTCGGAGGCTACACCTTC.

The chain carries TRBV9 and TRBJ2-3; D not resolved. Trimming took 4 bases from V and 0 from J, leaving 12 bases between them. Germline CDR1 SGDLS, CDR2 YYNGEE. The CDR3 spans 15 residues. The CDR3 loop reads CASSTYAGSTDTQYF. CDR3 in DNA: TGTGCCAGCAGCACATACGCCGGGAGCACAGATACGCAGTATTTT. The full variable domain, its missing parts supplied by reference TRBV9 and TRBJ2-3, is DSGVTQTPKHLITATGQRVTLRCSPRSGDLSVYWYQQSLDQGLQFLIQYYNGEERAKGNILERFSAQQFPDLHSELNLSSLELGDSALYFCASSTYAGSTDTQYFGPGTRLTVL.

This clone was seen once. The rearrangement links TRBV7-9 to TRBJ2-7; TRBD1 agrees at 7 bases. The germline V gene has CDR1 SEHNR and CDR2 FQNEAQ (reference sequence). Trimming took 4 bases from V and 7 from J; bases not matched to a gene: 19. This CDR3 spans 17 amino acids. The CDR3 bases are TGTGCCAGCAGCTCGGACAGGATAGGTCTTAGAAGTTTTGAGCAGTACTTC. As protein: CASSSDRIGLRSFEQYF.

The sample holds one count of this clone. CDR3 sequence (DNA): TGCGCCAGCAGCCTTAGACAGGGGGCGGTTAGCGGGAGCCCCCGGTCCTACGAGCAGTACTTC. It encodes CASSLRQGAVSGSPRSYEQYF. The chain combines TRBV5-1 with TRBJ2-7, with a tentative D call TRBD1 (10 bases). CDR1 is SGHRS, CDR2 YFSETQ, per germline. CDR3 length: 21 amino acids. V was cut by 4 bases and J by 1 base, with 33 bases left in between.

The rearrangement links TRBV19 to TRBJ1-4; 7 nucleotides agree with TRBD1. The CDR3 has 18 residues. V lost 4 bases to trimming and J lost 8 bases; unmatched junction nucleotides: 19. Germline V CDR1 and CDR2: LNHDA, SQIVND (reference sequence). CDR3 residues: CASSTGPGQKLVREKLFF. The CDR3 DNA follows: TGTGCCAGTAGTACCGGTCCGGGACAGAAGCTGGTGAGGGAAAAACTGTTTTTT.

The rearrangement joins TRBV6-2 or TRBV6-3 to TRBJ2-7; a weak D match, TRBD1 (6 bases). CDR1 is MNHEY and CDR2 is SVGEGT in the germline V gene. The CDR3 length is 14 residues. The V end lost 5 bases, the J end lost 4 bases, and 15 bases lay between the germline ends. CDR3 sequence reads: CASSAQQGGYEQYF. The CDR3 coding sequence is TGTGCCAGCAGTGCCCAGCAAGGGGGTTACGAGCAGTACTTC.

CDR3 protein: CASKRELVGTDTQYF. The CDR3 DNA is TGTGCCAGCAAACGAGAACTAGTCGGCACAGATACGCAGTATTTT. The rearrangement joins TRBV2 to TRBJ2-3; tentatively, D is TRBD2 (5 bases). The V end lost 7 bases, the J end lost 1 base, and 15 bases lay between the germline ends. This CDR3 has 15 amino acids. Germline lookup yields CDR1 SNHLY and CDR2 FYNNEI.

The gene calls are TRBV19 and TRBJ2-2, with D perhaps TRBD1 (6 bases). CDR1 is LNHDA, CDR2 SQIVND, per germline (reference sequence). V lost 3 bases to trimming and J lost 0 bases, with 14 bases between them. CDR3 length: 17 residues. The CDR3 sequence is CASSINRVESNTGELFF. The CDR3 DNA is TGTGCCAGTAGTATCAACAGGGTCGAATCGAACACCGGGGAGCTGTTTTTT.

The CDR3 sequence is CASRGTYEQYF. The CDR3 nucleotides are TGTGCCAGCAGGGGCACCTACGAGCAGTACTTC. The chain recombines TRBV6-5 with TRBJ2-7, with D uncertain. CDR1 and CDR2 from the germline V gene are MNHEY and SVGAGI. The CDR3 loop spans 11 amino acids. Trimming removed 6 bases from V and 2 bases from J, with 5 bases in between.

This chain uses TRBV2 with TRBJ1-1; D gene uncertain. V shed 6 bases and J shed 2 bases, with 13 bases lying between them. The CDR3 extends over 14 amino acids. CDR1 and CDR2 (germline): SNHLY, FYNNEI. CDR3 region: CASSRLSTNTEAFF. For the CDR3, the DNA is TGTGCCAGCAGCCGATTGTCCACTAACACTGAAGCTTTCTTT.

The CDR3 DNA reads TGTGCCAGCAGCTTCGGGGCAGGGGGTAACACCGGGGAGCTGTTTTTT. It specifies CASSFGAGGNTGELFF. J is TRBJ2-2 and V is TRBV11-3; TRBD1 matches 7 bases. Germline-derived CDR1 and CDR2 are SGHNT and YENEEA. The CDR3 has 16 amino acids. The trim removed 3 bases at V and 2 bases at J, leaving 6 bases unmatched.

V usage is TRBV6-5 and J usage is TRBJ1-6; TRBD1 matches at 8 bases. V lost 5 bases, J lost 6 bases, and 6 bases stayed unmatched. The length of the CDR3 is 15 residues. The germline CDR1 and CDR2 sequences are MNHEY and SVGAGI. The CDR3 nucleotides read TGTGCCAGCAGTCCCGACAGGGGAGGTAATTCACCCCTCCACTTT. The encoded protein is CASSPDRGGNSPLHF.

The genes are TRBV6-5 and TRBJ2-7, with D unresolved. This CDR3 is 14 amino acids long. V shed 6 bases and J shed 0 bases, with 12 bases lying between them. CDR1 is MNHEY and CDR2 is SVGAGI in the germline V gene. The CDR3 spells CASRITRNSYEQYF. The CDR3 bases are TGTGCCAGCAGAATTACACGAAACTCCTACGAGCAGTACTTC.

This chain uses TRBV9 with TRBJ2-5; TRBD2 agrees at 7 bases. V lost 0 bases to trimming and J lost 5 bases; unmatched junction nucleotides: 10. Germline assignment: CDR1 SGDLS and CDR2 YYNGEE. This CDR3 is 16 amino acids long. CDR3 loop: CASSVGWLAERETQYF. CDR3 in DNA: TGTGCCAGCAGCGTAGGTTGGCTAGCGGAACGGGAGACCCAGTACTTC.

The chain links TRBV7-8 to TRBJ2-7, with TRBD2 matching 9 bases. The V gene end was trimmed by 1 base and the J gene end by 0 bases; junction bases not matched to a gene: 4. CDR1 and CDR2 (germline): SGHVS, FQNEAQ. This CDR3 has 16 amino acids. CDR3 amino acids: CASSLEGGRASYEQYF. CDR3 DNA: TGTGCCAGCAGCTTAGAGGGCGGGAGGGCCTCCTACGAGCAGTACTTC.

This clone showed up just a few times. The chain links TRBV5-6 to TRBJ2-7; D is undetermined. V was pared by 0 bases and J by 1 base, with 11 bases between. CDR1 SGHDT and CDR2 YYEEEE come from the germline V gene. CDR3 length equals 15 residues. The CDR3 sequence: CASSLAGHGSYEQYF. CDR3 nucleotide sequence: TGTGCCAGCAGCTTGGCGGGTCACGGTTCCTACGAGCAGTACTTC.

The chain joins TRBV7-9 to TRBJ1-1, with 9 nucleotides matching TRBD1. J lost 4 bases, V lost 2 bases, and 2 bases had no gene match. Germline lookup yields CDR1 SEHNR and CDR2 FQNEAQ (reference sequence). The CDR3 covers 14 residues. Here the CDR3 DNA reads TGTGCCAGCAGCTTACGGGACAGGGTCACTGAAGCTTTCTTT. It yields the protein CASSLRDRVTEAFF.

The V and J genes are TRBV2 and TRBJ1-3; a possible D gene is TRBD1 (5 bases). Germline-derived CDR1 and CDR2 are SNHLY and FYNNEI. Trimming removed 1 base from V and 4 bases from J, with 14 bases in between. CDR3 length equals 16 residues. The CDR3 protein is CASSEDGRGDGNTIYF. As DNA, the CDR3 is TGTGCCAGCAGTGAAGACGGGAGGGGAGACGGAAACACCATATATTTT.

The chain recombines TRBV7-2 with TRBJ2-5; perhaps TRBD2 as D (5 bases). Deletions cut 3 bases from V and 4 bases from J, with 15 bases between. Per the germline V gene, CDR1 is SGHTA and CDR2 is FQGNSA. The CDR3 contains 15 residues. The DNA of the CDR3 is TGTGCCAGCAGCTTTTCAGGCGCGGGCCGAGAGACCCAGTACTTC. Translated: CASSFSGAGRETQYF.

This chain connects TRBV27 to TRBJ2-7, with 10 bases aligning to TRBD1. Germline loops: CDR1 MNHEY, CDR2 SMNVEV (reference sequence). The CDR3 contains 14 residues. V shed 7 bases, J shed 4 bases, and the junction held 7 bases outside the gene matches. The CDR3 DNA reads as TGTGCCAGCAAGCGGGGACAGGGGCCGTACGAGCAGTACTTC. This gives the protein CASKRGQGPYEQYF.

This clone was seen a few times. The rearrangement links TRBV6-2 or TRBV6-3 to TRBJ2-1; D remains unclear. Trimming shortened V by 3 bases and J by 2 bases, and 14 bases separated the two germline ends. The CDR3 length is 16 residues. Germline loops: CDR1 MNHEY, CDR2 SVGEGT. The chain's CDR3 is CASSYSLEIPYNEQFF. The CDR3 coding sequence is TGTGCCAGCAGTTATTCCCTAGAGATACCCTACAATGAGCAGTTCTTC.

This clone has only one observation. The chain has TRBV27 and TRBJ2-7; 10 bases match TRBD1. The germline CDR1 and CDR2 sequences are MNHEY and SMNVEV (reference sequence). The CDR3 is 16 residues long. Germline trimming cut 6 bases from V and 6 bases from J; bases unmatched to any gene: 14. As DNA, the CDR3 is TGTGCCAGCAGCCGACAACCGGGACAGGGGATTGGCGAGCAGTACTTC. Amino acid sequence: CASSRQPGQGIGEQYF.

The genes are TRBV28 and TRBJ2-1; 9 nucleotides align to TRBD2. Trimming cost V 4 bases and J 6 bases; bases outside gene matches: 13. The germline V gene encodes CDR1 MDHEN and CDR2 SYDVKM. The CDR3 is made up of 17 amino acids. The CDR3 region has the DNA TGTGCCAGCAGTTCCTCCCGCGGACTAGCGAGGGTCAATGAGCAGTTCTTC. Its protein is CASSSSRGLARVNEQFF.

V usage is TRBV24-1 and J usage is TRBJ2-7; 10 nucleotides align to TRBD2. Trimming at V came to 6 bases and at J to 2 bases, leaving 15 bases not matched to a gene. The CDR3 has 18 residues. CDR1 KGHDR and CDR2 SFDVKD come from the germline V gene. The CDR3: CATSRIASGRERPYEQYF. CDR3 DNA: TGTGCCACCAGTCGAATCGCTAGCGGGAGAGAGAGGCCCTACGAGCAGTACTTC.